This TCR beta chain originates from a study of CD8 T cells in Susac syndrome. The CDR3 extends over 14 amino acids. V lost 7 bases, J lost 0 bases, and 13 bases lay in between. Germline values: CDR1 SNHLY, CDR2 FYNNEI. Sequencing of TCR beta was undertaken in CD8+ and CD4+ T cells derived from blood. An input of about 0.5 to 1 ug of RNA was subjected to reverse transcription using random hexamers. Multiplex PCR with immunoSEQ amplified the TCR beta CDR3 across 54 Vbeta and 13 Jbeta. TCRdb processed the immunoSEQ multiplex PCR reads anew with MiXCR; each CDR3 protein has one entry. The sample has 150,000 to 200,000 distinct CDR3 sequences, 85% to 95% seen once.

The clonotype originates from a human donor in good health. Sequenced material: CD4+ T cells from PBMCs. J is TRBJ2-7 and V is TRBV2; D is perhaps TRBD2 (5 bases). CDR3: CASTREGFSYEQYF. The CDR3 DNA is TGTGCCAGCACCCGTGAGGGTTTCTCCTACGAGCAGTACTTC. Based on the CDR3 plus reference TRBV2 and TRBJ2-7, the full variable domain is EPEVTQTPSHQVTQMGQEVILRCVPISNHLYFYWYRQILGQKVEFLVSFYNNEISEKSEIFDDQFSVERPDGSNFTLKIRSTKLEDSAMYFCASTREGFSYEQYFGPGTRLTVT.